The entry below describes one T cell receptor beta chain. There is no known antigen for this receptor. Base qualities were left out, and no much larger clone turns up one base away. TCRbeta CDR3 regions were amplified from genomic DNA by means of the immunoSEQ Assay, a bias-controlled multiplex PCR. The paper's processing steps were these. Nucleated cell counts per sample were estimated from amplification of reference gene primers within the assay. To quantify the absolute abundance of each unique TCRbeta CDR3 rearrangement, sequence reads were collapsed and filtered. Productive Simpson clonality was computed per sample as the square root of Simpson's diversity index over productive rearrangements. TCRdb re-hosts the immuneACCESS table, in-frame sequences only. Its copies lack some clones; in the studies checked, an unresolved V gene accounts for under half of them, and the cause for the rest is not known. V, J and clone size derive from that table, while D and trimming were established from the DNA sequence. For this sample the table gives under 300,000 clones, of which 85% to 90% were detected only once. Jointly, the top ten make up roughly a sixth of the sample.

This entry comes from a study of blood T cell repertoires in COVID-19 (dated by TCRdb to between 2020 and 2021). In terms of the full investigation: Samples covering the acute and convalescent phases of COVID-19 were provided by collaborators in the United States, Italy and Spain. Sample metadata almost always included a de-identified subject ID, COVID-19 status, age in years and sex. Where available, HLA class I and class II types were obtained from metadata supplied by the sample provider rather than from assay-based typing. The repertoires were released in a freely available public database intended as a resource for research on the immune response to SARS-CoV-2. The dataset comprised deeply sampled blood TCRbeta repertoires from subjects exposed to, actively infected with, or recovered from COVID-19. Samples were obtained from the ongoing ImmuneRACE study (first 160 participants) and from 1,200 or so subjects provided by 6 global collaborators. The material from the prospective study consisted of cDNA or gDNA derived from T cells, B-cell-depleted T cells, or PBMCs. The paper as a whole reports these results and caveats: How much clinical and demographic metadata was included differed by source and by participant, and the metadata was provided uncurated.

From the germline V gene, CDR1 is SGHRS and CDR2 is YFSETQ. The CDR3 runs 17 residues from the cysteine to the phenylalanine. The only DNA kept is the CDR3, 51 bases in frame from the first base. Trimmed from V: 3 bases; trimmed from J: 0 bases; junction bases lacking a gene match: 11. In the prospective study, participants were about 18 to 95 years old, resided in about two dozen geographic areas of the United States, and were enrolled through a virtual design. Cohort assignment in the prospective study relied on participant-reported clinical history from a screening survey and a study questionnaire. Recovered participants in ImmuneRACE Cohort 3 were defined by two consecutive negative NP/OP PCR tests, clearance by a healthcare professional, or resolution of symptoms. In the prospective study, mobile phlebotomists collected whole blood, serum and a nasopharyngeal or oropharyngeal swab from each participant. Over an approximately 2-month period, participants in the prospective study had the option of providing additional blood draws and questionnaires. Before DNA extraction, prospective study blood samples were shipped either frozen or at room temperature.

Recombination connected TRBV5-1 to TRBJ1-1, and TRBD1 aligns with 7 junction nucleotides. The sequence was obtained from a man aged 18 to 30 who had recovered from COVID-19. Sample: PBMCs or T cells enriched from blood (not recorded which). The DNA is as follows: TGCGCCAGCAGCTCGACAGGGAACAGGTTCATGAACACTGAAGCTTTCTTT. Its translation is CASSSTGNRFMNTEAFF.